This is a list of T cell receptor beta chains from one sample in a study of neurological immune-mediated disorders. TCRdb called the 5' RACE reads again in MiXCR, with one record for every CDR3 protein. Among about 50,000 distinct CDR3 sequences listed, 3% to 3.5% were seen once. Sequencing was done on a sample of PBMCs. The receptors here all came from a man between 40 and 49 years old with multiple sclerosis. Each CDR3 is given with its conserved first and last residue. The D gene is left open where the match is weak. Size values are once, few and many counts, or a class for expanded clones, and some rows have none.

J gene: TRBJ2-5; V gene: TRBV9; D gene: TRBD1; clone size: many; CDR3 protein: CASTEAGTGGETQYF; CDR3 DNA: TGTGCCAGCACGGAGGCCGGGACAGGGGGAGAGACCCAGTACTTC
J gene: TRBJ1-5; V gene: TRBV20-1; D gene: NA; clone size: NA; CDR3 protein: CSVSLNQASNQPQHF; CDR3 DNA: TGCAGTGTCTCTCTAAACCAGGCTAGCAATCAGCCCCAGCATTTT
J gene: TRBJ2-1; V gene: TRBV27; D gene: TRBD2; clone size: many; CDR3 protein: CASSSGLAGGTVAYEQFF; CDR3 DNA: TGTGCCAGCAGTTCAGGACTAGCGGGGGGGACTGTCGCATATGAGCAGTTCTTC
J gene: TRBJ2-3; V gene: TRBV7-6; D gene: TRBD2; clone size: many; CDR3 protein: CASSRQAPSGGFSSTDTQYF; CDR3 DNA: TGTGCCAGCAGCCGCCAAGCACCCAGCGGGGGGTTCTCTAGCACAGATACGCAGTATTTT
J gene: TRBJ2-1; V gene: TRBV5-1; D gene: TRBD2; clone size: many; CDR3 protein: CASRASGGYNEQFF; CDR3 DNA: TGCGCCAGCAGGGCTAGCGGGGGCTACAATGAGCAGTTCTTC
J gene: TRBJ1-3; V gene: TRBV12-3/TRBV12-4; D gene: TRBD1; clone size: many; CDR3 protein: CASSFDRGTGNTIYF; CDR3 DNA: TGTGCCAGCAGTTTCGACAGGGGTACAGGAAACACCATATATTTT
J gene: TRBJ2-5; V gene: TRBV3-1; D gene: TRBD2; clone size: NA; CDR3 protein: CASSPYLAGGFQETQYF; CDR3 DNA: TGTGCCAGCAGCCCCTACCTAGCGGGGGGGTTCCAAGAGACCCAGTACTTC
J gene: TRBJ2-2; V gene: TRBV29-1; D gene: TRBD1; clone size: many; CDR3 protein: CSVAGTGGRTGELFF; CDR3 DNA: TGCAGCGTTGCAGGGACAGGGGGCAGGACCGGGGAGCTGTTTTTT
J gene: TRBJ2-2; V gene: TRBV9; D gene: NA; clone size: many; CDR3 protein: CASSSTGLNTGELFF; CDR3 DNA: TGTGCCAGCAGCTCCACCGGTCTGAACACCGGGGAGCTGTTTTTT
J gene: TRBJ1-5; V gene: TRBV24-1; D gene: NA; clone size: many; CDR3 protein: CATSDKGRGNQPQHF; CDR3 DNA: TGTGCCACCAGTGATAAGGGGAGGGGTAATCAGCCCCAGCATTTT
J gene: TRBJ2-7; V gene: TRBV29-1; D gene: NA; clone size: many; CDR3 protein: CSVDEQGTDEQYF; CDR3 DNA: TGCAGCGTTGATGAGCAGGGCACTGACGAGCAGTACTTC
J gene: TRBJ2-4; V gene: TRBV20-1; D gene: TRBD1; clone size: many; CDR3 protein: CSARETGLAKNIQYF; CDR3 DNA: TGCAGTGCCCGTGAGACAGGGTTAGCCAAAAACATTCAGTACTTC
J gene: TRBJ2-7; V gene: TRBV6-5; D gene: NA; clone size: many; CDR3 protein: CASSRGLSSYEQYF; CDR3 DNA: TGTGCCAGCAGCCGAGGGTTGAGTTCCTACGAGCAGTACTTC
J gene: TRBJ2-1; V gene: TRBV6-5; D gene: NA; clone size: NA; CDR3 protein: CASRRLHEQFF; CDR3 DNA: TGTGCCAGCAGAAGACTCCATGAGCAGTTCTTC
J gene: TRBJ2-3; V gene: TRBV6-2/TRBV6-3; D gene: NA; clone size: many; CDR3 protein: CASNPGHASTDTQYF; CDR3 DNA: TGTGCCAGCAATCCAGGGCATGCTAGCACAGATACGCAGTATTTT
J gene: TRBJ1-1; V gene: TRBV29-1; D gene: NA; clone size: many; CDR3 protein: CSVLGYEAFF; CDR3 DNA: TGCAGCGTTCTCGGATATGAAGCTTTCTTT
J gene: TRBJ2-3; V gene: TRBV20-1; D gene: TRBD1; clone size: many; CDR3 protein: CSATPPRDRADTQYF; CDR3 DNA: TGCAGTGCGACCCCACCCCGGGACAGGGCAGATACGCAGTATTTT
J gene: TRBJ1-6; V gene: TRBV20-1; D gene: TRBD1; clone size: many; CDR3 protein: CSASGQGNNSPLNF; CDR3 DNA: TGCAGTGCATCGGGACAGGGGAATAATTCACCCCTCAACTTT
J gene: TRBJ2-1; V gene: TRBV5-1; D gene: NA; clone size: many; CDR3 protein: CASSLISSHNEQFF; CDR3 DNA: TGCGCCAGCAGCTTGATTAGCAGCCACAATGAGCAGTTCTTC
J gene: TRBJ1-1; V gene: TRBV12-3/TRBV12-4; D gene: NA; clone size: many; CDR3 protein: CASSRDGDTEAFF; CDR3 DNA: TGTGCCAGCAGCCGGGACGGAGACACTGAAGCTTTCTTT
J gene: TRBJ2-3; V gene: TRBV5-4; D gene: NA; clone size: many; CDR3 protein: CASSLKISSDTQYF; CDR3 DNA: TGTGCCAGCAGCTTGAAGATTTCCTCAGATACGCAGTATTTT
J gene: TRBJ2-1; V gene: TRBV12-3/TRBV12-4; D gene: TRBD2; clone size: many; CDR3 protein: CASSPGTSYNEQFF; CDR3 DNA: TGTGCCAGCAGCCCAGGGACTAGTTACAATGAGCAGTTCTTC
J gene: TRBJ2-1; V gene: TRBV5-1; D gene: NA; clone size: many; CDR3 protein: CASSQIITTGIGNEQFF; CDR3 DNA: TGCGCCAGCAGCCAAATTATAACTACAGGGATCGGGAATGAGCAGTTCTTC
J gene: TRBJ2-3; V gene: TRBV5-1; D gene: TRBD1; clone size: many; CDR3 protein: CASSLQQGGTDTQYF; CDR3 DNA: TGCGCCAGCAGCTTGCAACAGGGGGGCACAGATACGCAGTATTTT
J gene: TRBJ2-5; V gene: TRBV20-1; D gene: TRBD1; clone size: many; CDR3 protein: CSARRTGGLETQYF; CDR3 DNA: TGCAGTGCCAGAAGGACAGGGGGCCTGGAGACCCAGTACTTC
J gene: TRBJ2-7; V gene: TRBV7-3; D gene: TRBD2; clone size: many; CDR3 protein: CASSPTGLAGSYEQYF; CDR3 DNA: TGTGCCAGCAGCCCCACTGGGCTAGCGGGGTCCTACGAGCAGTACTTC
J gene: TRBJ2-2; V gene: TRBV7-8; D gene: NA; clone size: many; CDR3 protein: CASSLNQGGELFF; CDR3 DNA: TGTGCCAGCAGCTTAAACCAGGGCGGGGAGCTGTTTTTT
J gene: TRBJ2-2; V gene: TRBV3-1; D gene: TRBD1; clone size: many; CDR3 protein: CASSQALGQGTNTGELFF; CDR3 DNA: TGTGCCAGCAGCCAAGCCTTGGGACAGGGGACGAACACCGGGGAGCTGTTTTTT
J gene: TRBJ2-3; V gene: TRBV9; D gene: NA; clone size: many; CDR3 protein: CASSVSSSSTDTQYF; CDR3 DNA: TGTGCCAGCAGCGTAAGCAGCAGTAGCACAGATACGCAGTATTTT
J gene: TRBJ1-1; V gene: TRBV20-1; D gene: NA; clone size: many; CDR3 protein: CSASLGTENTEAFF; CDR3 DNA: TGCAGTGCTAGCCTTGGCACGGAGAACACTGAAGCTTTCTTT
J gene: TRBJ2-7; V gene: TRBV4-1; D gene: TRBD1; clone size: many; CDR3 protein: CASSKGGQGANPYEQYF; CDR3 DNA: TGCGCCAGCTCTAAAGGCGGACAGGGGGCAAACCCCTACGAGCAGTACTTC
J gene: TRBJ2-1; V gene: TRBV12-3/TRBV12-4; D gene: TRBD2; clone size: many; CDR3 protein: CASSLSGGKDNEQFF; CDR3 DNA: TGTGCCAGCAGCTTAAGCGGGGGGAAGGACAATGAGCAGTTCTTC
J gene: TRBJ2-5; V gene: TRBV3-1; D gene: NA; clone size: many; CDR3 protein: CASSPQGQETQYF; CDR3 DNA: TGTGCCAGCAGCCCCCAGGGGCAAGAGACCCAGTACTTC
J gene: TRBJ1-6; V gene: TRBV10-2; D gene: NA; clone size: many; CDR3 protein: CASSAEIGSLNF; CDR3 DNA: TGCGCCAGCAGTGCTGAAATCGGATCCCTCAACTTT
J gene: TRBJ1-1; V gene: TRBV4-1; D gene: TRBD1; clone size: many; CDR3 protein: CASSPTGQGRTEAFF; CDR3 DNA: TGCGCCAGCAGCCCTACCGGACAGGGTCGTACTGAAGCTTTCTTT
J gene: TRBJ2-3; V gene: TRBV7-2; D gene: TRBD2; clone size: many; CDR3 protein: CASSRTSGVADTQYF; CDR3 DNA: TGTGCCAGCAGCCGGACTAGCGGGGTAGCGGATACGCAGTATTTT
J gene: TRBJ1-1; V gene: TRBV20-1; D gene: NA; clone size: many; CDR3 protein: CSARLSNTEAFF; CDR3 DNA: TGCAGTGCTAGACTCTCGAACACTGAAGCTTTCTTT
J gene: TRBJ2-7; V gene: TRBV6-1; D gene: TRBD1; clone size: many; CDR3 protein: CATDLGTGFWEQYF; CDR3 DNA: TGTGCCACCGATCTCGGGACAGGTTTTTGGGAGCAGTACTTC
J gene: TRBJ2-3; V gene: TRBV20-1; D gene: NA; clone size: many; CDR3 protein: CSARDRLDSTDTQYF; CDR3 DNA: TGCAGTGCTAGAGATCGGTTGGACAGCACAGATACGCAGTATTTT
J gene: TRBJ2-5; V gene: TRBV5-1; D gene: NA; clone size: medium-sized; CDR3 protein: CASSSQETQYF; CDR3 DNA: TGCGCCAGCAGCTCCCAAGAGACCCAGTACTTC
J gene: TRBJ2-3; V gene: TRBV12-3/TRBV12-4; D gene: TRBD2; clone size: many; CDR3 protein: CASSKGPGLAGGPGSTDTQYF; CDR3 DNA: TGTGCCAGCAGCAAAGGACCGGGACTAGCGGGGGGGCCGGGCAGCACAGATACGCAGTATTTT
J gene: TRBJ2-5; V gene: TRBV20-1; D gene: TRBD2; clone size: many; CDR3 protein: CSARAASGGAETQYF; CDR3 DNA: TGCAGTGCTAGAGCGGCTAGCGGGGGGGCGGAGACCCAGTACTTC
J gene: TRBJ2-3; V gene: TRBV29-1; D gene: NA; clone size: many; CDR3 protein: CSVDRGSLTDTQYF; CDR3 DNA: TGCAGCGTTGACCGGGGCAGCCTCACAGATACGCAGTATTTT
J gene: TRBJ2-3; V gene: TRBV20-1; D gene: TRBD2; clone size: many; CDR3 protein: CSARSAGGDTQYF; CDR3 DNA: TGCAGTGCTAGGTCAGCGGGGGGGGATACGCAGTATTTT
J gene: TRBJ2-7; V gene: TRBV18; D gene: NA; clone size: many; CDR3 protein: CASSPPGAQEQYF; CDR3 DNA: TGTGCCAGCTCACCACCGGGGGCGCAAGAGCAGTACTTC
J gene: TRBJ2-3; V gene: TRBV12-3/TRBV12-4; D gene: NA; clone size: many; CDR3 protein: CASRRGGTGLITDTQYF; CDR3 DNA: TGTGCCAGCCGACGGGGGGGGACAGGGCTTATCACAGATACGCAGTATTTT